This TCR beta chain came from a study of blood T cell repertoires in COVID-19. Across the whole study: Nucleic acid was either cDNA or gDNA, and it came from T cells, B-cell-depleted T cells, or PBMCs.

The CDR3 contains 13 residues. The V and J ends lost 5 bases and 7 bases, in that order; junction bases with no gene match: 8. CDR1 and CDR2 from the germline V gene are GTSNPN and SVGIG (reference sequence). In the authors' workflow: Amplified reference gene primers provided the basis for estimating nucleated cell counts. TCRdb's copy holds only in-frame clones and misses some; the assay was immunoSEQ multiplex PCR. The V and J calls and the clone size are those of that table, but D and trimming were determined from the DNA. There are 160,000 or so clones in the sample; about 81% occur only once, and under 13% lies in the top ten.

The receptor comes from a human donor in a cohort sampled during active COVID-19. The chain combines TRBV30 with TRBJ1-2; 9 bases line up with TRBD1. Sequenced: peripheral blood. The CDR3 DNA reads as TGTGCCTGGTTGACAGGGGGTACAAGTGGCTACACCTTC. It translates to CAWLTGGTSGYTF.